The clone carrying this T cell receptor beta chain was counted once. Antigen unknown. The data were taken from a study of cytomegalovirus exposure and HLA in healthy donors. Overall study results and limits: Follow-up analysis later connected one missense variant in DCLRE1C with trimming of TCR beta V- and J-genes. TCR beta chains numbering 164 were designated cytomegalovirus-associated.

The CDR3 has 15 amino acids. Germline loops: CDR1 KGHSH, CDR2 LQKENI. V lost 3 bases and J lost 7; bases outside the gene matches: 8. The PCR used 60 Vbeta and 13 Jbeta primers. Assay: immunoSEQ multiplex PCR; the TCRdb copy retains only in-frame clones and omits some. The sample holds 200,000 to 250,000 clones, approximately 84% seen once. The chain joins TRBV18 to TRBJ2-2, with 7 bases aligning to TRBD1. The specimen sequenced was PBMCs. This clonotype was sampled from a woman in her thirties or forties in good health and CMV-seronegative. The CDR3 protein is CASSPETGRHGELFF. The CDR3 DNA reads TGTGCCAGCTCACCGGAGACAGGGCGTCACGGGGAGCTGTTTTTT.